Each of the 22 T cell receptor beta chains below was sequenced from the same sample in a study of T cell changes during pregnancy in multiple sclerosis. Clones were read by immunoSEQ multiplex PCR, and TCRdb kept only the in-frame ones, dropping some. The table has roughly 69,000 clones, approximately 90% seen once. Sequencing used peripheral blood, obtained in the third trimester of pregnancy. These receptors all stem from a female donor with multiple sclerosis, enrolled in a pregnancy study.

V usage is TRBV25-1 and J usage is TRBJ2-3, with 11 positions matching TRBD1. V was clipped by 6 bases and J by 6 bases; unmatched bases: 14. The germline CDR1 and CDR2 sequences are MGHDK and SYGVNS. The CDR3 length is 17 residues. CDR3 in amino acids: CASSAGTGQGAGDTQYF. CDR3 nucleotide sequence: TGTGCCAGCAGCGCCGGGACCGGACAGGGGGCCGGCGATACGCAGTATTTT.

This clone was detected only once. The chain is built from TRBV5-4 and TRBJ2-2; tentative D call: TRBD1 (6 bases). Trimming stripped 4 bases from V and 6 bases from J, with 13 bases between. Per the germline V gene, CDR1 is SGHNT and CDR2 is YYREEE (reference sequence). The CDR3 is 14 amino acids. CDR3 sequence: CASSVGGAAGELFF. The CDR3 nucleotides read TGTGCCAGCAGCGTAGGGGGAGCAGCCGGGGAGCTGTTTTTT.

The chain is built from TRBV25-1 and TRBJ1-5; D unclear. Germline V gene lookup returns CDR1 MGHDK and CDR2 SYGVNS. The CDR3 spans 14 residues. V gave up 6 bases and J gave up 0 bases, with 9 bases separating them. The CDR3 nucleotides are TGTGCCAGCAGCGGTACCCGTAGCAATCAGCCCCAGCATTTT. It yields the protein CASSGTRSNQPQHF. Full variable domain (outside the CDR3, taken from reference TRBV25-1 and TRBJ1-5): EADIYQTPRYLVIGTGKKITLECSQTMGHDKMYWYQQDPGMELHLIHYSYGVNSTEKGDLSSESTVSRIRTEHFPLTLESARPSHTSQYLCASSGTRSNQPQHFGDGTRLSIL.

The V gene is TRBV6-5, the J gene TRBJ1-6, with a possible D match to TRBD1 (6 bases). The CDR3 loop spans 15 amino acids. Germline V lookup: CDR1 MNHEY, CDR2 SVGAGI. V shed 6 bases and J shed 7 bases, with 16 bases lying between them. CDR3 protein: CASRPGRGANSPLHF. In DNA form, the CDR3 reads TGTGCCAGCAGGCCGGGGAGGGGGGCAAATTCACCCCTCCACTTT.

The gene calls are TRBV27 and TRBJ2-2, with TRBD2 as a possible D gene (7 bases). CDR1 MNHEY and CDR2 SMNVEV come from the germline V gene (reference sequence). V was shortened by 7 bases and J by 2 bases, with 17 bases between the two germline ends. There are 16 residues in the CDR3. CDR3 amino acids: CASNPLRGANTGELFF. The CDR3 bases are TGTGCCAGCAATCCTCTTCGGGGGGCCAACACCGGGGAGCTGTTTTTT.

The rearrangement uses TRBV6-6 and TRBJ1-4, with D possibly matching TRBD1 (5 bases). The CDR3 spans 15 residues. CDR1 is MNHNY, CDR2 SVGAGI, per germline (reference sequence). Trimming removed 5 bases from V and 3 bases from J, with 13 bases in between. CDR3 protein: CASSLIGGSNEKLFF. CDR3 nucleotides: TGTGCCAGCAGTCTTATCGGGGGTTCTAATGAAAAACTGTTTTTT.

This rearrangement joins TRBV5-6 to TRBJ2-1; 7 bases align to TRBD2. The CDR3 totals 13 residues. Germline CDR1 SGHDT, CDR2 YYEEEE. V shed 2 bases and J 5 bases; nucleotides not matched to a gene: 1. The CDR3 region has the DNA TGTGCCAGCAGCTTCGGGGGGAACAATGAGCAGTTCTTC. This codes for CASSFGGNNEQFF. Supplemented by reference TRBV5-6 and TRBJ2-1, the full variable domain reads DAGVTQSPTHLIKTRGQQVTLRCSPKSGHDTVSWYQQALGQGPQFIFQYYEEEERQRGNFPDRFSGHQFPNYSSELNVNALLLGDSALYLCASSFGGNNEQFFGPGTRLTVL.

The rearrangement uses TRBV5-4 and TRBJ1-1; D call uncertain. This CDR3 comprises 13 residues. Germline CDR1 SGHNT, CDR2 YYREEE (reference sequence). V lost 3 bases to trimming and J lost 1 base, with 7 bases between them. The CDR3 DNA is TGTGCCAGCAGCTCGGGTAGGAACACTGAAGCTTTCTTT. Its protein product is CASSSGRNTEAFF.

The chain has TRBV11-3 and TRBJ2-2, with 8 bases matching TRBD2. Germline loops: CDR1 SGHNT, CDR2 YENEEA. V shed 5 bases, J shed 5 bases, and the junction held 1 base outside the gene matches. The CDR3 is 13 residues long. CDR3 sequence reads: CASSQRGTGELFF. In nucleotides, the CDR3 is TGTGCCAGCAGCCAGCGGGGGACCGGGGAGCTGTTTTTT.

This chain uses TRBV5-1 with TRBJ2-2; 8 nucleotides agree with TRBD1. CDR1 is SGHRS and CDR2 is YFSETQ in the germline V gene. CDR3 length: 15 residues. J was trimmed by 7 bases and V by 1 base; bases with no gene match: 6. CDR3 sequence reads: CASSLIGQGNGELFF. In nucleotides, the CDR3 is TGCGCCAGCAGCTTGATCGGACAGGGAAACGGGGAGCTGTTTTTT.

J is TRBJ2-3 and V is TRBV7-2; TRBD1 matches at 9 bases. Germline V gene lookup returns CDR1 SGHTA and CDR2 FQGNSA. The CDR3 spans 16 residues. V was pared by 2 bases and J by 3 bases, with 6 bases of the junction left unmatched. DNA of the CDR3: TGTGCCAGCAGCTTACCGGGACAGGGCGGGACAGATACGCAGTATTTT. Translating gives CASSLPGQGGTDTQYF.

The chain couples TRBV2 to TRBJ1-6; the match to TRBD1 covers 8 bases. Trimming at V came to 6 bases and at J to 7 bases, leaving 11 bases not matched to a gene. Looked up from germline, CDR1 is SNHLY and CDR2 is FYNNEI. The CDR3 consists of 16 residues. The CDR3: CASSVAARGLNSPLHF. CDR3 DNA: TGTGCCAGCAGCGTCGCCGCCAGGGGGCTCAATTCACCCCTCCACTTT.

This clone was observed a single time. The rearrangement links TRBV4-3 to TRBJ2-1; no firm D call. This CDR3 contains 14 residues. Germline V gene lookup returns CDR1 LGHNA and CDR2 YSLEER. The V end lost 1 base, the J end lost 6 bases, and 10 bases lay between the germline ends. CDR3 DNA: TGCGCCAGCAGCCAAGGGGCTCTGAGCAATGAGCAGTTCTTC. This sequence encodes CASSQGALSNEQFF.

The V gene is TRBV10-1, the J gene TRBJ1-2; D not resolved. The V gene's germline CDR1 is WNHNN and CDR2 SYGVQD (reference sequence). This CDR3 spans 12 amino acids. Trimming took 5 bases from V and 4 from J, leaving 8 bases between them. The CDR3 DNA is TGCGCCAGCAGTAACAATGGCTATGGCTACACCTTC. Translating gives CASSNNGYGYTF.

This chain links TRBV18 with TRBJ2-1; 7 bases align to TRBD2. This CDR3 comprises 16 residues. The V gene end was trimmed by 0 bases and the J gene end by 15 bases; junction bases not matched to a gene: 17. Germline CDR1 and CDR2: KGHSH and LQKENI. CDR3: CASSPPLIAGDQEVFF. The CDR3 DNA is TGTGCCAGCTCACCACCACTTATTGCGGGGGACCAGGAAGTGTTCTTC.

The chain couples TRBV5-1 to TRBJ2-3, with D possibly TRBD1 on 6 matching bases. The ends were cut back, 2 bases at V and 2 bases at J, with 9 bases in the middle. In germline, CDR1 is SGHRS, CDR2 YFSETQ. This CDR3 has 14 amino acids. The CDR3 protein is CASSFRDNTDTQYF. The CDR3 nucleotides read TGCGCCAGCAGCTTCCGGGACAACACAGATACGCAGTATTTT.

The V call is TRBV29-1, the J call TRBJ1-2; D is ambiguous. The germline V and J ends were trimmed by 0 bases and 3 bases, with 11 bases remaining between them. The CDR3 extends over 14 amino acids. Germline CDR1 and CDR2: SQVTM and ANQGSEA. CDR3 loop: CSVEDLVGYYGYTF. In DNA, the CDR3 is TGCAGCGTTGAAGATCTGGTGGGCTACTATGGCTACACCTTC.

V is TRBV6-5 and J is TRBJ2-4, with a possible D match to TRBD2 (6 bases). This CDR3 has 16 residues. The germline V gene encodes CDR1 MNHEY and CDR2 SVGAGI. The ends were cut back, 0 bases at V and 8 bases at J, with 17 bases in the middle. DNA of the CDR3: TGTGCCAGCAGTTACTCGATGGGGCAGGGAGGCGACATTCAGTACTTC. Translated: CASSYSMGQGGDIQYF.

The chain has TRBV6-6 and TRBJ1-1; 8 bases map to TRBD1. With V trimmed by 7 bases and J by 0 bases, 10 bases remained unmatched. Looked up from germline, CDR1 is MNHNY and CDR2 is SVGAGI (reference sequence). The CDR3 extends over 16 amino acids. The CDR3 loop reads CASNHRRTGLNTEAFF. CDR3 DNA sequence: TGTGCCAGCAATCACAGGAGGACAGGGCTGAACACTGAAGCTTTCTTT.

The chain carries TRBV7-2 and TRBJ1-2; D uncertain. The CDR3 is 14 amino acids. The V end lost 6 bases, the J end lost 6 bases, and 17 bases lay between the germline ends. Germline V CDR1 and CDR2: SGHTA, FQGNSA. The CDR3 bases are TGTGCCAGCAGTCTCACACGACAAGTACATGGCTACACCTTC. Its protein product is CASSLTRQVHGYTF.

Comment on this clone: Germline is not matched at one junction end, which may reflect a read error. The V call is TRBV7-7, the J call TRBJ2-5; no clear D gene. Per germline, CDR1 SSHAT and CDR2 FNYEAQ (reference sequence). The CDR3 spans 12 residues. The CDR3, as DNA: TGTGCTAGCAGCCCATCTAAGGAGACCCAGTACTTC. Protein sequence: CASSPSKETQYF.

This clone turned up a few times. J is TRBJ1-1 and V is TRBV5-1; 7 bases align to TRBD1. CDR1 is SGHRS and CDR2 is YFSETQ in the germline V gene. CDR3 length: 14 residues. Trimming at V came to 0 bases and at J to 3 bases, leaving 2 bases not matched to a gene. Here the CDR3 reads CASSLGTGHTEAFF. The CDR3 DNA reads TGCGCCAGCAGCTTGGGGACAGGTCACACTGAAGCTTTCTTT. The complete variable domain, with remaining parts taken from reference TRBV5-1 and TRBJ1-1, reads KAGVTQTPRYLIKTRGQQVTLSCSPISGHRSVSWYQQTPGQGLQFLFEYFSETQRNKGNFPGRFSGRQFSNSRSEMNVSTLELGDSALYLCASSLGTGHTEAFFGQGTRLTVV.